The 30 T cell receptor beta chains below all came from one sample that was sequenced in a study of T cell responses to AZD1222 COVID-19 vaccine. Only in-frame clones appear in the TCRdb table, and some are missing; sequencing was by immunoSEQ multiplex PCR. The table lists roughly 180,000 clones, about nine tenths of them singletons, with under 2.5% in the top ten. Sequencing used peripheral blood, obtained on day 0 of AZD1222 vaccination. These receptors all come from an adult in good health.

The rearrangement joins TRBV29-1 to TRBJ2-1, with TRBD2 identical over 10 bases. The CDR3 is 14 amino acids. The junction had 8 bases not matched to a gene; V was cut back by 8 bases and J by 4 bases. CDR1 is SQVTM and CDR2 is ANQGSEA in the germline V gene. The CDR3, as DNA: TGCAGCACTAGCGGGGCCACGTCTTACAATGAGCAGTTCTTC. As protein: CSTSGATSYNEQFF.

This chain joins TRBV5-1 and TRBJ2-3, with D perhaps TRBD2 (5 bases). The V and J ends lost 4 bases and 1 base respectively, with 10 bases between them. CDR1 SGHRS and CDR2 YFSETQ come from the germline V gene. The CDR3 is 14 residues long. The CDR3 DNA reads as TGCGCCAGCAGCATAAGCGGAGGCACAGATACGCAGTATTTT. This translates into CASSISGGTDTQYF.

This clone has just a few counts. V gene TRBV27 combines with J gene TRBJ1-3; 9 nucleotides line up with TRBD1. This CDR3 contains 13 residues. Unmatched junction bases numbered 1, after V lost 3 bases and J lost 7 bases. Germline CDR1 reads MNHEY; CDR2 reads SMNVEV (reference sequence). The CDR3 DNA sequence: TGTGCCAGCAGTTTTGGACAGGGGAACACCATATATTTT. It specifies CASSFGQGNTIYF.

This clone was found once. The J gene is TRBJ2-3, the V gene TRBV28; no clear D gene. The CDR3 has 15 amino acids. Germline V gene sequence: CDR1 MDHEN, CDR2 SYDVKM. Trimming left V 7 bases short and J 0 bases short, with 14 bases between. The CDR3 is CASNPGDSSTDTQYF. CDR3 DNA: TGTGCCAGCAACCCTGGGGATTCTAGCACAGATACGCAGTATTTT.

V and J are TRBV4-3 and TRBJ2-7; D may be TRBD1 or TRBD2 (5 bases each). Per the germline V gene, CDR1 is LGHNA and CDR2 is YSLEER. The CDR3 is 11 amino acids. Trimming took off 10 bases at V and 2 bases at J, with 9 bases between the two ends. The CDR3 reads CAMLGAYEQYF. For the CDR3, the DNA is TGCGCCATGTTGGGGGCCTACGAGCAGTACTTC.

The V and J genes are TRBV10-3 and TRBJ1-1, with no clear D. V was cut by 3 bases and J by 0 bases, with 5 bases left in between. Germline lookup yields CDR1 ENHRY and CDR2 SYGVKD. CDR3 length: 13 residues. CDR3 coding DNA: TGTGCCATCAGTGACAACCTGAACACTGAAGCTTTCTTT. Protein product: CAISDNLNTEAFF.

This clone showed up just a few times. This rearrangement joins TRBV30 to TRBJ1-2, with D unresolved. CDR1 is GTSNPN, CDR2 SVGIG, per germline (reference sequence). The germline V and J ends were trimmed by 4 bases and 2 bases, with 8 bases remaining between them. The CDR3 extends over 12 amino acids. CDR3 in DNA: TGTGCCTGGAATCCGGGAAACTATGGCTACACCTTC. Translation gives CAWNPGNYGYTF.

The chain has TRBV29-1 and TRBJ2-7; 7 bases are shared with TRBD1. This CDR3 spans 13 amino acids. Germline CDR1 and CDR2: SQVTM and ANQGSEA. Trimming took 8 bases from V and 3 from J; bases not matched to a gene: 10. The CDR3 sequence: CSIRRQGNYEQYF. For the CDR3, the DNA is TGCAGCATCCGAAGACAGGGAAACTACGAGCAGTACTTC.

V gene TRBV19 combines with J gene TRBJ2-4; TRBD1 aligns across 7 bases. After removal of 6 bases from V and 1 base from J, the junction contained 0 bases not matched to a gene. The CDR3 spans 13 residues. CDR1 and CDR2 from the germline V gene are LNHDA and SQIVND (reference sequence). CDR3: CASRQGAKNIQYF. The CDR3 DNA reads TGTGCCAGTAGACAGGGGGCCAAAAACATTCAGTACTTC.

This clone is a singleton in its sample. This sequence joins TRBV27 and TRBJ1-1, with D unclear. Germline-derived CDR1 and CDR2 are MNHEY and SMNVEV (reference sequence). V lost 8 bases to trimming and J lost 1 base, with 14 bases between them. CDR3 length: 14 amino acids. CDR3 nucleotide sequence: TGTGCCAGCCGCTACGACCTAAGGAACACTGAAGCTTTCTTT. Its translation: CASRYDLRNTEAFF.

The V gene is TRBV19, the J gene TRBJ2-1; D may correspond to TRBD1 or TRBD2 (5 bases each). Looked up from germline, CDR1 is LNHDA and CDR2 is SQIVND (reference sequence). V lost 10 bases, J lost 5 bases, and 18 bases lay in between. The CDR3 spans 14 residues. CDR3 amino acids: CAIRGAGLHNEQFF. In DNA form, the CDR3 reads TGTGCCATTCGAGGGGCAGGGTTACACAATGAGCAGTTCTTC. Full variable domain (outside the CDR3, taken from reference TRBV19 and TRBJ2-1): DGGITQSPKYLFRKEGQNVTLSCEQNLNHDAMYWYRQDPGQGLRLIYYSQIVNDFQKGDIAEGYSVSREKKESFPLTVTSAQKNPTAFYLCAIRGAGLHNEQFFGPGTRLTVL.

The rearrangement joins TRBV7-9 to TRBJ2-7; D remains unclear. V was pared by 2 bases and J by 7 bases, with 6 bases between. The germline CDR1 and CDR2 sequences are SEHNR and FQNEAQ (reference sequence). The CDR3 runs 11 residues. The CDR3 nucleotides are TGTGCCAGCAGCTTACAGGCTGAGCAGTACTTC. Its translation is CASSLQAEQYF. Variable domain in full (rest from reference TRBV7-9 and TRBJ2-7): DTGVSQNPRHKITKRGQNVTFRCDPISEHNRLYWYRQTLGQGPEFLTYFQNEAQLEKSRLLSDRFSAERPKGSFSTLEIQRTEQGDSAMYLCASSLQAEQYFGPGTRLTVT.

J is TRBJ2-7 and V is TRBV11-2; D may be TRBD1 (6 bases). CDR1 SGHAT and CDR2 FQNNGV come from the germline V gene. Trimming removed 0 bases at V and 3 bases at J, with 12 bases between. The CDR3 is 15 residues long. The CDR3 region has the DNA TGTGCCAGCAGCTTAGAATCGGGACACCTCTACGAGCAGTACTTC. Translated, it gives CASSLESGHLYEQYF.

This clone appeared a few times. The chain couples TRBV5-4 to TRBJ1-1, with no clear D. Between the trimmed V and J ends, which lost 3 bases and 3 bases, there was a span of 6 bases. CDR3 length: 12 amino acids. CDR1 SGHNT and CDR2 YYREEE come from the germline V gene (reference sequence). The CDR3 nucleotides read TGTGCCAGCAGCTCCCAGGACACTGAAGCTTTCTTT. This encodes CASSSQDTEAFF.

About this clone: Other nucleotide sequences from this sample produce the same CDR3. CDR3 sequence (DNA): TGTGCCAGCAGCCAAGAGGGTTGGGGGGCCACTGAAGCTTTCTTT. Translating gives CASSQEGWGATEAFF. This chain connects TRBV14 to TRBJ1-1; possibly TRBD1 for D (6 bases). In germline, CDR1 is SGHDN, CDR2 FVKESK. V was pared by 0 bases and J by 4 bases, with 12 bases between. The CDR3 runs to 15 residues.

This chain links TRBV5-3 with TRBJ2-7; 7 nucleotides line up with TRBD1. TRBV5-3 is placed among ORFs of uncertain function. CDR3 length: 14 residues. The V gene end was trimmed by 0 bases and the J gene end by 3 bases; junction bases not matched to a gene: 3. The CDR3 DNA follows: TGTGCCAGAAGCTTGGGGGGACAGAACTACGAGCAGTACTTC. Amino acids: CARSLGGQNYEQYF.

The chain employs TRBV5-1 and TRBJ2-1, with D possibly called TRBD1 or TRBD2 (5 bases each). V lost 6 bases to trimming and J lost 8 bases, with 18 bases between them. CDR1 is SGHRS and CDR2 is YFSETQ in the germline V gene. This CDR3 has 14 residues. The CDR3 loop is CASKRQGEIDEQFF. For the CDR3, the DNA is TGCGCCAGCAAGCGGCAGGGCGAGATCGATGAGCAGTTCTTC.

The chain has TRBV3-1 (or the pseudogene TRBV3-2) and TRBJ1-5, with D perhaps TRBD1 (5 bases). The CDR3 loop spans 15 amino acids. Germline V CDR1 and CDR2: LGHDT, YNNKEL (reference sequence). Trimming removed 4 bases at V and 2 bases at J, with 12 bases between. CDR3 DNA sequence: TGTGCCAGCAGCCCGACGGGGGGAGGCAATCAGCCCCAGCATTTT. Translated, it gives CASSPTGGGNQPQHF.

The rearrangement links TRBV19 to TRBJ2-1; 7 nucleotides match TRBD2. Germline CDR1 reads LNHDA; CDR2 reads SQIVND (reference sequence). This CDR3 has 14 residues. V was pared by 6 bases and J by 9 bases, with 11 bases of the junction left unmatched. The CDR3 here is CASSRTRGQGEQFF. The CDR3, as DNA: TGTGCCAGTAGCCGGACTAGGGGCCAGGGTGAGCAGTTCTTC.

The V call is TRBV29-1, the J call TRBJ1-2; possibly TRBD1 for D (6 bases). Germline-derived CDR1 and CDR2 are SQVTM and ANQGSEA. Deletions cut 7 bases from V and 7 bases from J, with 16 bases between. The CDR3 has 12 residues. CDR3 residues: CSASQGGRGYTF. CDR3 DNA sequence: TGCAGCGCTTCACAGGGTGGTCGTGGCTACACCTTC. Based on the CDR3 plus reference TRBV29-1 and TRBJ1-2, the full variable domain is SAVISQKPSRDICQRGTSLTIQCQVDSQVTMMFWYRQQPGQSLTLIATANQGSEATYESGFVIDKFPISRPNLTFSTLTVSNMSPEDSSIYLCSASQGGRGYTFGSGTRLTVV.

This clone came up a few times. The chain combines TRBV6-5 with TRBJ2-5; a weak D match, TRBD1 (6 bases). Trimming left V 6 bases short and J 2 bases short, with 13 bases between. Looked up from germline, CDR1 is MNHEY and CDR2 is SVGAGI. The CDR3 consists of 14 residues. The DNA for the CDR3 is TGTGCCAGCAGCCCCACACAGGGTCAAGAGACCCAGTACTTC. The encoded protein is CASSPTQGQETQYF.

The V call is TRBV10-3, the J call TRBJ1-1; 7 bases are shared with TRBD1. This CDR3 has 16 amino acids. Germline lookup yields CDR1 ENHRY and CDR2 SYGVKD. V dropped 5 bases and J dropped 3; count of bases not matched to a gene: 12. This CDR3 reads CAISPQLQGGDTEAFF. CDR3 DNA sequence: TGTGCCATCAGTCCACAACTTCAGGGGGGAGACACTGAAGCTTTCTTT.

The chain is built from TRBV11-2 and TRBJ1-1; possibly TRBD1 for D (5 bases). The germline V and J ends were trimmed by 4 bases and 1 base, with 10 bases remaining between them. CDR3 length: 14 residues. Germline V CDR1 and CDR2: SGHAT, FQNNGV. Here the CDR3 DNA reads TGTGCCAGCAGCTGGTTCCAGGGGAACACTGAAGCTTTCTTT. It yields the protein CASSWFQGNTEAFF.

The chain joins TRBV5-6 to TRBJ1-2, with TRBD1 matching over 7 bases. V lost 1 base to trimming and J lost 2 bases; unmatched junction nucleotides: 5. Germline assignment: CDR1 SGHDT and CDR2 YYEEEE. The CDR3 length is 15 residues. The CDR3 is CASSLLTGLNYGYTF. The CDR3 bases are TGTGCCAGCAGCTTGTTGACAGGGCTAAACTATGGCTACACCTTC.

J is TRBJ1-1 and V is TRBV6-2 or TRBV6-3, with 7 bases fitting TRBD1. This CDR3 is 13 amino acids long. Unmatched junction bases numbered 7, after V lost 5 bases and J lost 7 bases. Germline V gene data show CDR1 as MNHEY and CDR2 as SVGEGT. The CDR3 region has the DNA TGTGCCAGCAGTAGAGGGGGCCCGGATGAAGCTTTCTTT. Encoded protein: CASSRGGPDEAFF.

The chain uses TRBV11-2 and TRBJ2-2; TRBD2 matches at 7 bases. V lost 1 base to trimming and J lost 8 bases; unmatched junction nucleotides: 4. Germline V gives CDR1 SGHAT, CDR2 FQNNGV. The CDR3 runs 14 residues. This CDR3 reads CASSLVAGLGELFF. The CDR3 DNA follows: TGTGCCAGCAGCTTAGTGGCGGGACTAGGGGAGCTGTTTTTT.

The rearrangement joins TRBV7-9 to TRBJ1-2; possibly TRBD1 for D (5 bases). The germline V gene encodes CDR1 SEHNR and CDR2 FQNEAQ (reference sequence). Trimming took off 0 bases at V and 5 bases at J, with 10 bases between the two ends. The CDR3 extends over 14 amino acids. CDR3 residues: CASSLAQGPYGYTF. The CDR3 DNA is TGTGCCAGCAGCTTAGCCCAGGGCCCATATGGCTACACCTTC.

A single count supports this clone. The DNA for the CDR3 is TGCAGTGCTAGAAGAATTAGGGGGCAGTTCTTC. Translated, it gives CSARRIRGQFF. The chain links TRBV20-1 to TRBJ2-1; a possible D gene is TRBD1 (5 bases). V dropped 2 bases and J dropped 12 bases, with 11 bases sitting between them. The CDR3 contains 11 residues. CDR1 is DFQATT and CDR2 is SNEGSKA in the germline V gene (reference sequence).

The V gene is TRBV12-3 or TRBV12-4, the J gene TRBJ1-2; no clear D. The germline V and J ends were trimmed by 3 bases and 7 bases, with 9 bases remaining between them. The length of the CDR3 is 12 residues. CDR3 residues: CASSFSGSGYTF. CDR3 in DNA: TGTGCCAGCAGTTTTTCCGGGAGTGGCTACACCTTC.

This clone was detected only a few times. The chain uses TRBV5-1 and TRBJ1-1; the D gene is possibly TRBD1 (6 bases). Germline-derived CDR1 and CDR2 are SGHRS and YFSETQ. The CDR3 loop spans 14 amino acids. Deletions cut 7 bases from V and 4 bases from J, with 17 bases between. The CDR3 DNA reads as TGCGCCAGCGGCAGACAGGTAGGCACCACTGAAGCTTTCTTT. It is translated as CASGRQVGTTEAFF. The entire variable domain, with the rest obtained from reference TRBV5-1 and TRBJ1-1, is as follows: KAGVTQTPRYLIKTRGQQVTLSCSPISGHRSVSWYQQTPGQGLQFLFEYFSETQRNKGNFPGRFSGRQFSNSRSEMNVSTLELGDSALYLCASGRQVGTTEAFFGQGTRLTVV.